The 15 T cell receptor beta chains below come from one sample, sequenced in a study of blood T cell repertoires in COVID-19 (dated by TCRdb to 2018 to 2020). The library came from the immunoSEQ multiplex PCR assay. What TCRdb holds here is the immuneACCESS table cut down to in-frame rearrangements. Part of the clones is not present; checked against another copy, under half of the missing clones reflect an unresolved V gene, and the others are unexplained. A total of about 130,000 clones appear in this sample, roughly 80% of them only once. Just over 9% of the sample belongs to the ten largest clones. Sequenced: PBMCs or T cells enriched from blood (not recorded which). These TCRs come from a man aged 50 to 60 who had recovered from COVID-19.

This chain joins TRBV10-3 and TRBJ2-1; the match to TRBD2 covers 14 bases. The CDR3 extends over 15 amino acids. The germline V gene encodes CDR1 ENHRY and CDR2 SYGVKD. The J segment lost 9 bases and the V segment lost 4 bases, leaving 5 bases of the junction unmatched. The CDR3 sequence is CAISGLAGGPGEQFF. DNA of the CDR3: TGTGCCATCAGTGGACTAGCGGGGGGGCCCGGTGAGCAGTTCTTC.

This chain uses TRBV11-2 with TRBJ2-7; no firm D call. Trimming pared 2 bases from V and 3 bases from J, leaving 5 bases between. The CDR3 is 12 amino acids. Per germline, CDR1 SGHAT and CDR2 FQNNGV. In nucleotides, the CDR3 is TGTGCCAGCAGCTTAAGTAGCTACGAGCAGTACTTC. Translated: CASSLSSYEQYF. The full variable domain, in which reference TRBV11-2 and TRBJ2-7 provide the parts outside the CDR3, is EAGVAQSPRYKIIEKRQSVAFWCNPISGHATLYWYQQILGQGPKLLIQFQNNGVVDDSQLPKDRFSAERLKGVDSTLKIQPAKLEDSAVYLCASSLSSYEQYFGPGTRLTVT.

The chain uses TRBV9 and TRBJ1-6, with D hard to call. The CDR3 is 13 amino acids. Germline CDR1 SGDLS, CDR2 YYNGEE. The germline V and J ends were trimmed by 1 base and 7 bases, with 6 bases remaining between them. CDR3 region: CASSVSPNSPLHF. The CDR3 region has the DNA TGTGCCAGCAGCGTATCCCCAAATTCACCCCTCCACTTT.

This sequence joins TRBV4-1 and TRBJ2-5; the D gene is possibly TRBD1 (5 bases). V was cut by 1 base and J by 1 base, with 10 bases left in between. The germline CDR1 and CDR2 sequences are MGHRA and YSYEKL. This CDR3 is 15 amino acids long. CDR3 in DNA: TGCGCCAGCAGCCAAGTTGCAGGGTCCCAAGAGACCCAGTACTTC. It translates to CASSQVAGSQETQYF.

The V call is TRBV6-5, the J call TRBJ2-2; 8 bases agree with TRBD1. The CDR3 spans 14 residues. CDR1 MNHEY and CDR2 SVGAGI come from the germline V gene. The V and J ends lost 5 bases and 6 bases, in that order; junction bases with no gene match: 5. The CDR3 DNA is TGTGCCAGCAGTACGCGGACAGGGTCCGGGGAGCTGTTTTTT. Encoded protein: CASSTRTGSGELFF.

The chain combines TRBV15 with TRBJ1-1; no reliable D call. This CDR3 region has 13 residues. V was shortened by 8 bases and J by 3 bases, with 13 bases between the two germline ends. Germline V gene sequence: CDR1 LNHNV, CDR2 YYDKDF (reference sequence). CDR3 sequence: CATSVGLDTEAFF. CDR3 in DNA: TGTGCCACCTCGGTCGGGTTGGACACTGAAGCTTTCTTT.

V gene TRBV7-3 combines with J gene TRBJ2-3; TRBD2 matches at 9 bases. The CDR3 spans 15 residues. J was trimmed by 1 base and V by 2 bases; bases with no gene match: 1. The V gene's germline CDR1 is SGHTA and CDR2 FQGTGA. CDR3 amino acids: CASSLGTSRTDTQYF. In DNA form, the CDR3 reads TGTGCCAGCAGCTTAGGGACTAGCCGCACAGATACGCAGTATTTT.

The J gene is TRBJ1-3, the V gene TRBV4-3; maybe TRBD1 (5 bases). CDR3 length: 17 residues. Germline-derived CDR1 and CDR2 are LGHNA and YSLEER. V was shortened by 0 bases and J by 3 bases, with 15 bases between the two germline ends. The CDR3 reads CASSQDLGGFFGNTIYF. The CDR3 DNA follows: TGCGCCAGCAGCCAAGATCTCGGGGGATTCTTTGGAAACACCATATATTTT.

This clone was observed a single time. The V gene is TRBV7-9, the J gene TRBJ1-1; 8 positions agree with TRBD1. This CDR3 spans 16 amino acids. Trimming took 4 bases from V and 0 from J; bases not matched to a gene: 7. Germline CDR1 SEHNR, CDR2 FQNEAQ (reference sequence). CDR3: CASSSRTGLMNTEAFF. The CDR3 DNA reads TGTGCCAGCAGCTCGAGGACAGGGTTGATGAACACTGAAGCTTTCTTT.

The chain has TRBV12-3 or TRBV12-4 and TRBJ1-5; no reliable D call. This CDR3 region has 13 residues. The V end was cut by 4 bases, the J end by 6 bases, with 10 bases between. CDR3 in DNA: TGTGCCAGCAGTTACTCTGAGTTTCAGCCCCAGCATTTT. The encoded protein is CASSYSEFQPQHF.

CDR3 bases: TGTGCCAGCAGCTTAGCCCGGACTGGGGTCTACGAGCAGTACTTC. Translated: CASSLARTGVYEQYF. This sequence joins TRBV7-9 and TRBJ2-7, with D perhaps TRBD2 (5 bases). The length of the CDR3 is 15 residues. V was cut by 0 bases and J by 3 bases, with 12 bases left in between. Germline V gives CDR1 SEHNR, CDR2 FQNEAQ (reference sequence).

The chain combines TRBV6-4 with TRBJ1-1, with D possibly being TRBD1 (6 bases). The V gene lost 6 bases and the J gene lost 11 bases, with 16 bases spanning the gap. The CDR3 sequence is 12 residues long. CDR1 is MRHNA and CDR2 is SNTAGT in the germline V gene. The chain's CDR3 is CASRQQGTAAFF. Written as DNA, the CDR3 is TGTGCCAGCAGACAACAGGGTACGGCTGCTTTCTTT.

V gene TRBV7-9 combines with J gene TRBJ1-1; D gene uncertain. Germline assignment: CDR1 SEHNR and CDR2 FQNEAQ (reference sequence). The CDR3 has 13 residues. Deletions cut 5 bases from V and 5 bases from J, with 12 bases between. Here the CDR3 reads CASSPSGDTEAFF. DNA of the CDR3: TGTGCCAGCAGCCCGAGCGGAGATACTGAAGCTTTCTTT.

Points on this clone: This CDR3 is also generated by other DNA sequences in the sample. CDR3 sequence reads: CASSEATGTKNIQYF. CDR3 DNA sequence: TGTGCCAGCAGTGAAGCGACAGGGACCAAAAACATTCAGTACTTC. The V gene is TRBV6-1, the J gene TRBJ2-4, with 7 bases that match TRBD1. This CDR3 has 15 residues. Germline CDR1 MNHNS, CDR2 SASEGT. V shed 0 bases and J 2 bases; nucleotides not matched to a gene: 1.

The chain combines TRBV4-3 with TRBJ1-6; D is undetermined. Germline-derived CDR1 and CDR2 are LGHNA and YSLEER. The CDR3 runs to 15 residues. V was pared by 4 bases and J by 8 bases, with 15 bases between. The CDR3 loop is CASSLAGLGDSPLHF. CDR3 in DNA: TGCGCCAGCAGCCTAGCAGGACTGGGAGATTCACCCCTCCACTTT.